These T cell receptor beta chains were read from a single sample in a study of somatic mutations in cytotoxic T cells in rheumatoid arthritis. Repertoires were generated with immunoSEQ multiplex PCR, while TCRdb's copy carries only in-frame clones and drops some. The sample has around 24,000 clones, about four fifths seen once. Source material: CD8+ T cells sorted from blood. These receptors originate from a man between 50 and 59 years old in good health. Each CDR3 is given with its conserved first and last residue. The D gene is left open where the match is weak. Size is stated for part of the rows, as once, few or many counts, or as a class when the clone is expanded.

few,TRBJ1-5,TRBV28,TRBD1,TGTGCCAGCAGTCACAGGGGGCCGGACTCCAATCAGCCCCAGCATTTT,CASSHRGPDSNQPQHF
-,TRBJ2-7,TRBV6-5,-,TGTGCCAGCAGTTACTATGTAGGGTCCCACGAGCAGTACTTC,CASSYYVGSHEQYF
-,TRBJ1-2,TRBV10-3,TRBD1,TGTGCCATCAGTGACCAACAGGGGGCGCTGAGCTATGGCTACACCTTC,CAISDQQGALSYGYTF
few,TRBJ1-1,TRBV5-5,-,TGTGCCAGCAGCGCCTCGGGGGGCACTGAAGCTTTCTTT,CASSASGGTEAFF
-,TRBJ2-3,TRBV28,TRBD1,TGTGCCAGCCACGCAGGGGGCCAACTGAAAGATACGCAGTATTTT,CASHAGGQLKDTQYF
-,TRBJ1-2,TRBV5-1,TRBD1,TGCGCCAGCAGCTACAGGGGGCCGGTATATGGCTACACCTTC,CASSYRGPVYGYTF
-,TRBJ1-1,TRBV5-5,-,TGTGCCAGCAGCTTGGGGACAGCAATCACTGAAGCTTTCTTT,CASSLGTAITEAFF
-,TRBJ2-1,TRBV30,-,TGTGCCTGGAGTGTAGTTGGGGGGTCCTATGAGCAGTTCTTC,CAWSVVGGSYEQFF
-,TRBJ2-1,TRBV7-9,TRBD2,TGTGCCACCATAGCGGGAGGGGGTGAGCAGTTCTTC,CATIAGGGEQFF
-,TRBJ1-5,TRBV27,-,TGTGCCAGCAGTTTAGTCTTCGACCGGGGTCAGCCCCAGCATTTT,CASSLVFDRGQPQHF
-,TRBJ2-7,TRBV10-3,-,TGTGCCATCAGGAACCGGGCCGAGTCGGGGGAGCAGTACTTC,CAIRNRAESGEQYF
-,TRBJ2-5,TRBV7-9,TRBD2,TGTGCCAGCAGCTTAAAGGCTAGCGGGAGGGGTGAGGAGACCCAGTACTTC,CASSLKASGRGEETQYF
once,TRBJ1-1,TRBV6-1,TRBD1,TGTGCCAGCAGAAGACAGGGCACTGAAGCTTTCTTT,CASRRQGTEAFF
-,TRBJ2-7,TRBV11-2,-,TGTGCCAGCAGCTTAGGGGGTCGTCGGGGCGACGAGCAGTACTTC,CASSLGGRRGDEQYF
-,TRBJ2-7,TRBV11-3,TRBD2,TGTGCCAGCAGCGGGGAACTAGCGGGAGGGTACGAGCAGTACTTC,CASSGELAGGYEQYF
-,TRBJ1-1,TRBV19,-,TGTGCCAGCGCCTCGGGGCCTCTGAACACTGAAGCTTTCTTT,CASASGPLNTEAFF
-,TRBJ1-2,TRBV5-4,-,TGTGCCAGCAGCTTGGATCAGAGTTATGGCTACACCTTC,CASSLDQSYGYTF
-,TRBJ2-5,TRBV5-4,-,TGTGCCAGCAGCCGATGGACAGACCAAGAGACCCAGTACTTC,CASSRWTDQETQYF
-,TRBJ2-1,TRBV7-6,TRBD2,TGTGCCAGCCAACCCCTAGCGGGAGACTACAATGAGCAGTTCTTC,CASQPLAGDYNEQFF
-,TRBJ2-5,TRBV7-8,-,TGTGCCAGCAGCTTGCAGGGCCAGGTGGAGACCCAGTACTTC,CASSLQGQVETQYF
once,TRBJ2-1,TRBV5-1,TRBD1,TGCGCCAGCAGCTTGGGACAGGGAGTTCCTGAGCAGTTCTTC,CASSLGQGVPEQFF
once,TRBJ2-1,TRBV10-3,TRBD2,TGTGCCATCAGTCCTAGCGGGAGAGGGAATGAGCAGTTCTTC,CAISPSGRGNEQFF
-,TRBJ2-7,TRBV9,TRBD1,TGTGCCAGCAGTACCGGGACAGGGTCCTACGAGCAGTACTTC,CASSTGTGSYEQYF
-,TRBJ2-7,TRBV6-5,TRBD2,TGTGCCAGCAGTACTAGCGGGAGGTTTCGGAACGAGCAGTACTTC,CASSTSGRFRNEQYF
-,TRBJ2-3,TRBV7-8,-,TGTGCCAGCAGCTTAGTTGGCGGGACAGCAGATACGCAGTATTTT,CASSLVGGTADTQYF
-,TRBJ2-1,TRBV11-2,TRBD1,TGTGCCAGCAGCCCAAGGGACAGGGTCTCTAGCTCCAATGAGCAGTTCTTC,CASSPRDRVSSSNEQFF
-,TRBJ1-4,TRBV27,TRBD1,TGTGCCAGCAGTCACTCATCCGGGGACAGGGGGCTAGGAAAACTGTTTTTT,CASSHSSGDRGLGKLFF
-,TRBJ2-7,TRBV4-1,-,TGCGCCAGCAGGGGGGAATACGAGCAGTACTTC,CASRGEYEQYF
-,TRBJ2-3,TRBV27,-,TGTGCCAGCAGTTTAGTTTATCCCAACACAGATACGCAGTATTTT,CASSLVYPNTDTQYF
-,TRBJ2-7,TRBV10-3,-,TGTGCCATCAGTGAGGACCTTCAGCCCTACGAGCAGTACTTC,CAISEDLQPYEQYF
-,TRBJ1-1,TRBV11-3,-,TGTGCCAGCAGCTTAAACACTGAAGCTTTCTTT,CASSLNTEAFF
few,TRBJ1-5,TRBV27,-,TGTGCCAGCAGTTTCCAGGGGAATCAGCCCCAGCATTTT,CASSFQGNQPQHF
-,TRBJ2-3,TRBV2,-,TGTGCCAGCAGCAGACCTGGGGGTTCTCCGTATTTT,CASSRPGGSPYF
-,TRBJ2-5,TRBV27,TRBD1,TGTGCCAGCAGTTTCTCCAGCTCCAGGACAGGGGAGACCCAGTACTTC,CASSFSSSRTGETQYF
-,TRBJ2-7,TRBV7-6,TRBD2,TGTGCCAGCAGCTTAGAGGTTAGCGGGAGAAACGAGCAGTACTTC,CASSLEVSGRNEQYF